This T cell receptor beta chain was sequenced for a study of cytomegalovirus exposure and HLA in healthy donors. Points from the study as a whole: An apparent linkage of common viral pathogens to several of the most significant clusters emerged in a later analysis. Donors belonging to an Asian-associated ancestry cluster reportedly showed fewer N-insertions in productive TCRs than the roughly 700-donor mean, according to what a later analysis found.

PCR was performed using 60 Vbeta and 13 Jbeta primers. TCRdb's copy holds only in-frame clones and misses some; the assay was immunoSEQ multiplex PCR. The sample shows about 190,000 clones, around 87% of them seen only once. This clone was seen only a few times. The antigen is undetermined. This receptor was obtained from a woman aged 18 to 35 in good health and CMV-seronegative. Sequencing was performed on PBMCs.

The CDR3 here is CASSLGPGPEAFF. The CDR3 DNA sequence: TGTGCCAGCAGCTTGGGCCCCGGCCCTGAAGCTTTCTTT. The gene calls are TRBV7-8 and TRBJ1-1; D remains unclear. The CDR3 is 13 amino acids. The V and J ends lost 3 bases and 6 bases respectively, with 11 bases between them. The germline V gene encodes CDR1 SGHVS and CDR2 FQNEAQ.